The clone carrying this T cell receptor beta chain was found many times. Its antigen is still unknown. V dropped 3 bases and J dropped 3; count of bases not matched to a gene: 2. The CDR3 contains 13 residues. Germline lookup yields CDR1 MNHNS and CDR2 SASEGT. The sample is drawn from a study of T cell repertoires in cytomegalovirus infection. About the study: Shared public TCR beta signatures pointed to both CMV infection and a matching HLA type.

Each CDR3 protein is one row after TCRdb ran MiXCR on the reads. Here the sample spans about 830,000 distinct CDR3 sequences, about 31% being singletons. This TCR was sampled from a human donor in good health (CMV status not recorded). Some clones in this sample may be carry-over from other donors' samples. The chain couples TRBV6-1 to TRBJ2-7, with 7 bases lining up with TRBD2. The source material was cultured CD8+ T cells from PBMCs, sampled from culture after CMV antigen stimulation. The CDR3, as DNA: TGTGCCAGCAGTGAGGGGGGGAGCTACGAGCAGTACTTC. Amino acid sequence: CASSEGGSYEQYF.